This T cell receptor beta chain was obtained from a study of blood T cell repertoires in COVID-19. Study-wide background: The United States, Italy and Spain supplied acute and convalescent COVID-19 samples.

Profiled with immunoSEQ multiplex PCR; TCRdb holds only in-frame clones, not every one. The top ten hold under 2.5% of the sample, which has 250,000 or so clones, roughly 89% seen once. Germline CDR1 reads LNHNV; CDR2 reads YYDKDF (reference sequence). With 0 bases removed from V and 8 bases from J, the gap between germline ends came to 11 bases. The CDR3 runs to 14 residues. The specimen sequenced was peripheral blood. This sequence originates from a woman in her fifties or sixties with COVID-19, enrolled during active disease. The chain carries TRBV15 and TRBJ2-1, with D perhaps matching TRBD2 (5 bases). Here the CDR3 reads CATSRDRPEDEQFF. The CDR3 DNA reads as TGTGCCACCAGCAGAGATAGGCCGGAGGATGAGCAGTTCTTC.